These T cell receptor beta chains were read from a single sample in a study of cytomegalovirus exposure and HLA in healthy donors. Profiling relied on immunoSEQ multiplex PCR, and the TCRdb table lists in-frame clones only, not all of them. The data hold 150,000 or so clones, with about 80% observed a single time. Sequencing used PBMCs. These receptors originate from a man aged 25-45 years in good health and CMV-seropositive. Both conserved end residues are part of each CDR3. The D gene is left open where the match is weak. For some rows the clone size is stated as once, few or many, or as a class when expanded; others skip it.

cdr3_length clone_size j_call d_call v_call cdr3_nt cdr3_aa
15 . TRBJ2-7 TRBD2 TRBV6-5 TGTGCCAGCAGAGTAGGGGCTAGCGGTACCTACGAGCAGTACTTC CASRVGASGTYEQYF
15 . TRBJ1-2 . TRBV7-3 TGTGCCAGCAGCCCGACGGGGGGCGCGGACTATGGCTACACCTTC CASSPTGGADYGYTF
10 few TRBJ2-7 . TRBV11-3 TGTGCCAGCAGCTTAGTTAGTATGTACTTC CASSLVSMYF
10 . TRBJ2-5 . TRBV10-3 TGTGCCGCCGGGGAAGAGACCCAGTACTTC CAAGEETQYF
17 . TRBJ1-3 TRBD1 TRBV28 TGTGCCAGCAGTTCCCGGACAGGGGAGTGGGCTGGAAACACCATATATTTT CASSSRTGEWAGNTIYF
16 . TRBJ2-2 . TRBV6-5 TGTGCCAGCAGTTACGAGGTCGCGGAGAACACCGGGGAGCTGTTTTTT CASSYEVAENTGELFF
15 few TRBJ1-2 . TRBV4-2 TGTGCCAGCAGCCCCGAGGCAGGGGATAACTATGGCTACACCTTC CASSPEAGDNYGYTF
15 . TRBJ2-7 . TRBV6-1 TGTGCTAGCAGGTGGGTGGAACAGGGAGCCTACGAGCAGTACTTC CASRWVEQGAYEQYF
15 . TRBJ1-1 . TRBV5-4 TGTGCCAGCAGCTTGTTTACAGGGAGCGTAACTGAAGCTTTCTTT CASSLFTGSVTEAFF
13 . TRBJ2-2 TRBD1 TRBV29-1 TGCAGCGTCACGACAGGGGGGGCCGGGGAGCTGTTTTTT CSVTTGGAGELFF
16 . TRBJ2-1 TRBD2 TRBV19 TGTGCCAGTAGTATAGTAGCGGGAGGGCCCGGGAATGAGCAGTTCTTC CASSIVAGGPGNEQFF
12 once TRBJ2-7 . TRBV5-1 TGCGCCAGCAGCTTGGTAGGGGTCGAGCAGTACTTC CASSLVGVEQYF
14 few TRBJ2-2 TRBD1 TRBV29-1 TGCAGCGCAAGTGACAGGGGGAACACCGGGGAGCTGTTTTTT CSASDRGNTGELFF
13 . TRBJ2-7 TRBD1 TRBV27 TGTGCCAGCAGTTTCCGGACAGGGAACGAGCAGTACTTC CASSFRTGNEQYF
16 . TRBJ2-3 . TRBV11-2 TGTGCCAGCAGCTTAGTATTAGCGGCCGTCGGAGATACGCAGTATTTT CASSLVLAAVGDTQYF